This record concerns one TCR beta chain sequence. Its antigen is still unknown. No base quality information exists; no much larger clone differs at one position. The record originates from a study of T cells in Graves' hyperthyroidism and ophthalmopathy (dated by TCRdb to about 2019). Describing the broader study: Peripheral blood samples were taken at the time of initial diagnosis, prior to any treatment. The study also compared thyroid tissue and blood T-cell repertoires from several Graves' hyperthyroidism patients. After blood sampling, hyperthyroidism patients were treated with methimazole at a starting dose of 30 mg daily, and ophthalmopathy patients were treated with high-dose intravenous methylprednisolone. An independent validation cohort of under 20 hyperthyroidism patients and about 15 patients who later progressed to ophthalmopathy tested prospective prediction of ophthalmopathy. TCR Vbeta CDR3 sequencing of 130 to 150 peripheral blood samples (more than 40 ophthalmopathy, 75 to 80 hyperthyroidism and about 17 progressor patients) is reported in the paper. To identify TCR V-J signatures that set the groups apart, the researchers used a discovery cohort of 100 patients, made up of 43 with Graves' ophthalmopathy and approximately 57 with stable Graves' hyperthyroidism. The 100 discovery patients were divided at random into training and test sets in a 7:3 ratio.

From the cysteine up to the phenylalanine, the CDR3 has a length of 14 residues. The kept DNA is CDR3 alone, 42 bases in frame from the first base. Trimming removed 0 bases from V and 2 bases from J, leaving 10 bases between the germline ends. As encoded in the germline V gene (reference sequence), CDR1 is DFQATT while CDR2 is SNEGSKA. Paper-wide results and their limitations: Most expanded thyroid clonotypes (frequency above 0.001) were also found in blood, which suggests that blood repertoires may mirror thyroid immune responses. In cross-validation, a model built on a 13 V-J signature told ophthalmopathy apart from stable hyperthyroidism with over 85% sensitivity and roughly 82% specificity, and in testing the same model reached 80%/75%. Sample size was not statistically predetermined, and blinding of investigators to group allocation was not performed. In validation, the model predicted progression to ophthalmopathy with around 71% sensitivity and about 73% specificity, a median of 6.5 months before onset.

Stable Graves' hyperthyroidism was defined as no progression to ophthalmopathy during 18 months of follow-up. Hyperthyroidism patients were newly diagnosed, with disease duration under 2 months, and aged 18 to 65 years. The study excluded patients with uncontrolled infections, other autoimmune diseases, pregnancy or lactation. Clinical symptoms, serum thyroxine and TRAb, thyroid ultrasound, and orbital computed tomography formed the basis for the diagnoses. Ficoll-Paque density gradient centrifugation was used to isolate PBMCs from around 10 ml of fresh peripheral blood. Trizol reagent was used to extract total RNA, and RNA quality was then checked on an Agilent 2100 Bioanalyzer. Amplification of TCR beta CDR3 regions was carried out from RNA transcripts. The TCR CDR3 was subjected to a first round of RT-PCR using the HTBI primer set and the Qiagen OneStep RT-PCR kit. A second multiplex PCR round built the libraries, followed by size selection and purification. Libraries were sequenced paired-end with 100 bp reads on an Illumina HiSeq2000. In the source study's methods: SOAPnuke was used to process the raw data, removing reads that contained adapters or uncalled bases, had a mean Phred below 15, or lacked an exact match to the constant primer or identifier. High-quality paired reads were merged using COPE v1.2.5, and each unique nucleotide sequence was defined as a clonotype. MiTCR v1.1 was used to align the clonotypes against IMGT TRBV, TRBD and TRBJ reference segments. The analysis included only V-J combinations with a frequency above 0.0001, which together covered approximately 99% of the repertoires. The TCS score was defined as the ratio of F50 (clonal expansion) to E x V (chaos), calculated using BLOSUM62-based TCRdist between CDR3 peptides within each V-J. Welch's t-statistics and random forest reduced around 520 V-J features to 10 to 15, which were used in a naive Bayes classifier (R e1071). TCRdb took the public reads, trimmed them with fastp at Q25, ran MiXCR for clone calling and kept in-frame beta chains. CDR3 protein duplicates are merged, each entry listing the most common genes and DNA. It is TCRdb's table, rather than the study itself, that gives the V and J calls and clone size. In all, the sample holds about 420,000 distinct CDR3 sequences, and roughly an eighth of those were seen once. The ten largest clones represent 5% to 6% of the sample.

The material sequenced was blood. The clonotype was recovered from a woman aged 18-29 years with Graves' hyperthyroidism. This receptor chain uses TRBV20-1 and TRBJ1-2, with a weak D call of TRBD1 (5 bases match). The CDR3 region: CSARERDGNYGYTF. The DNA sequence is given as TGCAGTGCTAGAGAAAGGGACGGCAACTATGGCTACACCTTC.